A single sample gave rise to the 28 T cell receptor beta chains below, sequenced in a study of Ad26.COV2.S vaccination and SARS-CoV-2 variants. Specified treatment: roughly 19 received Ad26.COV2.S at low or high dose, single or two shots; 5 received placebo; per-sample allocation not given. Collection of samples fell on day 63 after the first vaccine or placebo injection. Only in-frame clones appear in the TCRdb table, and some are missing; sequencing was by immunoSEQ multiplex PCR. Of about 400,000 clones listed, roughly 90% are singletons. Here the sequenced sample was peripheral blood, taken in a trial of Ad26.COV2.S vaccine versus placebo. These receptors were taken from a person between 18 and 65 years old who received the Ad26.COV2.S COVID-19 vaccine or a placebo.

This clone was counted a single time. V usage is TRBV7-9 and J usage is TRBJ2-3; D call uncertain. V dropped 6 bases and J dropped 6 bases, with 10 bases sitting between them. CDR1 is SEHNR, CDR2 FQNEAQ, per germline (reference sequence). The CDR3 consists of 12 residues. In nucleotides, the CDR3 is TGTGCCAGCAGTCCTCTCCGGGATACGCAGTATTTT. Translated, it gives CASSPLRDTQYF.

As concerns this clone: A far larger clone lies a single base away; this is likely a read error. The chain combines TRBV5-4 with TRBJ2-7; 11 positions match TRBD1. The CDR3 spans 14 residues. Germline V gene data show CDR1 as SGHNT and CDR2 as YYREEE (reference sequence). The J segment lost 2 bases and the V segment lost 4 bases, leaving 2 bases of the junction unmatched. CDR3 loop: CASSVDRGPYEQYF. The CDR3 DNA reads TGTGCCAGCAGCGTGGACAGGGGGCCCTACGAGCAGTACTTC.

This sequence joins TRBV4-1 and TRBJ2-7, with TRBD1 identical over 9 bases. The V gene's germline CDR1 is MGHRA and CDR2 YSYEKL. The CDR3 covers 14 residues. The trim removed 2 bases at V and 5 bases at J, leaving 4 bases unmatched. The chain's CDR3 is CASSQTGGADEQYF. Here the CDR3 DNA reads TGCGCCAGCAGCCAAACAGGGGGCGCGGACGAGCAGTACTTC.

V is TRBV24-1 and J is TRBJ1-1; tentatively, D is TRBD1 (6 bases). The V end was cut by 4 bases, the J end by 5 bases, with 10 bases between. From germline, CDR1 is KGHDR and CDR2 SFDVKD. This CDR3 is 13 amino acids long. The DNA for the CDR3 is TGTGCCACCAGTGACCTACAGGGAACTGAAGCTTTCTTT. Translating it yields CATSDLQGTEAFF.

The CDR3 coding sequence is TGCGCCAGCAGCTTGGCAGGGGACCCGAGCTCCTACGAGCAGTACTTC. Translated: CASSLAGDPSSYEQYF. V gene TRBV5-1 combines with J gene TRBJ2-7, with D possibly matching TRBD1 (6 bases). Per germline, CDR1 SGHRS and CDR2 YFSETQ. This CDR3 spans 16 amino acids. V lost 0 bases and J lost 0, with 13 bases in between.

The V call is TRBV9, the J call TRBJ2-3; D may be TRBD1 or TRBD2 (5 bases each). The CDR3 has 16 amino acids. V lost 4 bases and J 0 bases, leaving 15 bases between the germline ends. From germline, CDR1 is SGDLS and CDR2 YYNGEE. For the CDR3, the DNA is TGTGCCAGCAGCATAGGGACGGGGCACAGCACAGATACGCAGTATTTT. Residues: CASSIGTGHSTDTQYF.

The V and J genes are TRBV27 and TRBJ2-2, with TRBD1 identical over 10 bases. The CDR3 extends over 14 amino acids. Trimming took 6 bases from V and 4 from J; bases not matched to a gene: 2. Germline V lookup: CDR1 MNHEY, CDR2 SMNVEV (reference sequence). The CDR3 sequence is CASSRDRGTGELFF. CDR3 nucleotides: TGTGCCAGCAGCCGGGACAGGGGCACCGGGGAGCTGTTTTTT.

V is TRBV28 and J is TRBJ2-1; 12 bases agree with TRBD2. Germline V gene data show CDR1 as MDHEN and CDR2 as SYDVKM. V lost 5 bases and J lost 7; bases outside the gene matches: 3. This CDR3 region has 14 residues. CDR3: CASSGLAGRNEQFF. The CDR3 DNA is TGTGCCAGCAGTGGACTAGCGGGGCGGAATGAGCAGTTCTTC.

This sequence joins TRBV29-1 and TRBJ2-2; D ambiguous. Germline lookup yields CDR1 SQVTM and CDR2 ANQGSEA. The CDR3 spans 13 residues. Between the trimmed V and J ends, which lost 6 bases and 1 base, there was a span of 9 bases. CDR3 in amino acids: CSVRQENTGELFF. Here the CDR3 DNA reads TGCAGCGTCAGGCAGGAGAACACCGGGGAGCTGTTTTTT.

This clone was found once. V usage is TRBV11-2 and J usage is TRBJ1-1, with D possibly TRBD1 on 6 matching bases. V dropped 8 bases and J dropped 0 bases, with 19 bases sitting between them. This CDR3 has 16 amino acids. The germline V gene has CDR1 SGHAT and CDR2 FQNNGV. The CDR3 DNA reads as TGTGCCAGCTCAAAATGGGGGGCAGAAGTGAACACTGAAGCTTTCTTT. It translates to CASSKWGAEVNTEAFF.

The chain combines TRBV11-1 with TRBJ1-1; D gene ambiguous. Trimming removed 0 bases at V and 2 bases at J, with 7 bases between. Germline assignment: CDR1 SGHAT and CDR2 FQDESV (reference sequence). The CDR3 sequence is 14 residues long. The DNA for the CDR3 is TGTGCCAGCAGCTTAGCGCTTCTCAACACTGAAGCTTTCTTT. This encodes CASSLALLNTEAFF.

This chain joins TRBV7-3 and TRBJ2-1; D possibly corresponds to TRBD2 (6 bases). The germline V gene has CDR1 SGHTA and CDR2 FQGTGA. The V and J ends lost 4 bases and 1 base respectively, with 11 bases between them. The CDR3 totals 15 residues. CDR3 region: CASSWGGASYNEQFF. CDR3 in DNA: TGTGCCAGCAGCTGGGGCGGGGCGTCCTACAATGAGCAGTTCTTC.

This sequence joins TRBV4-1 and TRBJ2-2, with D hard to call. V lost 1 base, J lost 4 bases, and 16 bases lay in between. The CDR3 loop spans 17 amino acids. The V gene's germline CDR1 is MGHRA and CDR2 YSYEKL. CDR3 DNA sequence: TGCGCCAGCAGCCAAGGGCGGCAGAGATTACTCACCGGGGAGCTGTTTTTT. The encoded protein is CASSQGRQRLLTGELFF.

V is TRBV10-2 and J is TRBJ2-7; 10 positions match TRBD1. Germline CDR1 is WSHSY and CDR2 is SAAADI. The CDR3 is made up of 14 amino acids. V was clipped by 7 bases and J by 5 bases; unmatched bases: 8. The CDR3 DNA follows: TGCGCCAGCATAGAAGACAGGGGGCTCGACGAGCAGTACTTC. Its translation is CASIEDRGLDEQYF.

This chain uses TRBV28 with TRBJ2-1; D is undetermined. The germline V gene encodes CDR1 MDHEN and CDR2 SYDVKM. V lost 6 bases to trimming and J lost 10 bases, with 13 bases between them. This CDR3 spans 12 amino acids. The CDR3: CASSLLPREQFF. The DNA of the CDR3 is TGTGCCAGCAGCCTCCTCCCTAGGGAGCAGTTCTTC. The full variable domain, its missing parts supplied by reference TRBV28 and TRBJ2-1, is DVKVTQSSRYLVKRTGEKVFLECVQDMDHENMFWYRQDPGLGLRLIYFSYDVKMKEKGDIPEGYSVSREKKERFSLILESASTNQTSMYLCASSLLPREQFFGPGTRLTVL.

The chain carries TRBV18 and TRBJ2-5; D call uncertain. CDR3 length: 14 amino acids. CDR1 and CDR2 from the germline V gene are KGHSH and LQKENI. Trimming stripped 3 bases from V and 5 bases from J, with 13 bases between. In nucleotides, the CDR3 is TGTGCCAGCTCACCTTACCCGAACGGGGAGACCCAGTACTTC. Translated, it gives CASSPYPNGETQYF.

This clone has only one observation. This chain joins TRBV7-2 and TRBJ1-3, with D perhaps matching TRBD1 (5 bases). CDR1 is SGHTA, CDR2 FQGNSA, per germline. There are 17 residues in the CDR3. The V gene lost 5 bases and the J gene lost 0 bases, with 17 bases spanning the gap. The CDR3, as DNA: TGTGCCAGCAGCCCCCGTGACAGCCAATACTCTGGAAACACCATATATTTT. Amino acids: CASSPRDSQYSGNTIYF.

This clone showed up just once. This chain connects TRBV28 to TRBJ1-5; D is ambiguous. Germline V gene lookup returns CDR1 MDHEN and CDR2 SYDVKM. The germline V and J ends were trimmed by 5 bases and 0 bases, with 17 bases remaining between them. The CDR3 sequence is 17 residues long. CDR3 protein: CASSPFLFQYSNQPQHF. CDR3 DNA: TGTGCCAGCAGTCCCTTTCTGTTTCAGTATAGCAATCAGCCCCAGCATTTT. The variable domain in full, with the rest retrieved from reference TRBV28 and TRBJ1-5, is DVKVTQSSRYLVKRTGEKVFLECVQDMDHENMFWYRQDPGLGLRLIYFSYDVKMKEKGDIPEGYSVSREKKERFSLILESASTNQTSMYLCASSPFLFQYSNQPQHFGDGTRLSIL.

The V call is TRBV6-4, the J call TRBJ1-1; D is possibly TRBD1 (6 bases). The CDR3 consists of 13 residues. The V end lost 2 bases, the J end lost 5 bases, and 9 bases lay between the germline ends. The V gene's germline CDR1 is MRHNA and CDR2 SNTAGT. Here the CDR3 DNA reads TGTGCCAGCAGTGACACCAGGGGAACTGAAGCTTTCTTT. It codes for CASSDTRGTEAFF.

This chain uses TRBV5-8 with TRBJ1-2; D remains ambiguous. This CDR3 has 15 amino acids. Trimming removed 0 bases at V and 7 bases at J, with 16 bases between. From germline, CDR1 is SGHTS and CDR2 YDEGEE. DNA of the CDR3: TGTGCCAGCAGCTTGGGGACCTGGCTAATTGCTGGCTACACCTTC. Residues: CASSLGTWLIAGYTF.

A single count supports this clone. The V gene is TRBV7-2, the J gene TRBJ2-3, with 9 nucleotides matching TRBD2. J lost 3 bases, V lost 1 base, and 11 bases had no gene match. The CDR3 extends over 18 amino acids. Germline CDR1 SGHTA, CDR2 FQGNSA. The CDR3 here is CASSLVFSGGGVTDTQYF. Written as DNA, the CDR3 is TGTGCCAGCAGCTTAGTATTCAGTGGCGGGGGGGTAACAGATACGCAGTATTTT.

The chain couples TRBV19 to TRBJ1-5; no firm D call. The V gene lost 3 bases and the J gene lost 5 bases, with 14 bases spanning the gap. Germline assignment: CDR1 LNHDA and CDR2 SQIVND (reference sequence). The CDR3 has 15 residues. CDR3 coding DNA: TGTGCCAGTAGTATTGGCGGGGTTCGCGATCAGCCCCAGCATTTT. This gives the protein CASSIGGVRDQPQHF.

This chain connects TRBV19 to TRBJ2-5, with 9 bases matching TRBD1. Trimming removed 4 bases from V and 3 bases from J; junction bases left unmatched: 3. CDR1 and CDR2 (germline): LNHDA, SQIVND (reference sequence). CDR3 length: 14 residues. As DNA, the CDR3 is TGTGCCAGTAGTACCCGGACAGGGGAAGAGACCCAGTACTTC. This encodes CASSTRTGEETQYF.

The chain employs TRBV28 and TRBJ2-7; tentatively, D is TRBD1 (6 bases). Germline V gene lookup returns CDR1 MDHEN and CDR2 SYDVKM. The germline V and J ends were trimmed by 7 bases and 2 bases, with 12 bases remaining between them. The CDR3 runs to 13 residues. The CDR3 protein is CASTSGQAYEQYF. The CDR3 DNA is TGTGCCAGCACCTCGGGACAAGCCTACGAGCAGTACTTC.

The V gene is TRBV11-2, the J gene TRBJ2-3; D ambiguous. Per germline, CDR1 SGHAT and CDR2 FQNNGV. V was clipped by 3 bases and J by 4 bases, with 11 bases between them. The CDR3 length is 14 residues. The chain's CDR3 is CASSFYLTADTQYF. The CDR3 DNA is TGTGCCAGCAGCTTCTACCTCACAGCAGATACGCAGTATTTT. The whole variable domain, remainder taken from reference TRBV11-2 and TRBJ2-3, is EAGVAQSPRYKIIEKRQSVAFWCNPISGHATLYWYQQILGQGPKLLIQFQNNGVVDDSQLPKDRFSAERLKGVDSTLKIQPAKLEDSAVYLCASSFYLTADTQYFGPGTRLTVL.

The sample holds one count of this clone. This chain uses TRBV30 with TRBJ2-1; TRBD2 aligns across 7 bases. Looked up from germline, CDR1 is GTSNPN and CDR2 is SVGIG (reference sequence). J gave up 4 bases and V 8 bases, and 8 bases lay outside the gene matches. CDR3 length: 13 residues. CDR3 coding DNA: TGTGCCGGTTTAGCGGGCCGTTACAATGAGCAGTTCTTC. Translated, it gives CAGLAGRYNEQFF. Full variable domain (remainder filled in from reference TRBV30 and TRBJ2-1): SQTIHQWPATLVQPVGSPLSLECTVEGTSNPNLYWYRQAAGRGLQLLFYSVGIGQISSEVPQNLSASRPQDRQFILSSKKLLLSDSGFYLCAGLAGRYNEQFFGPGTRLTVL.

This chain joins TRBV5-1 and TRBJ2-2; no definite D call. The CDR3 is 16 amino acids. Germline V gene data show CDR1 as SGHRS and CDR2 as YFSETQ. V was pared by 2 bases and J by 0 bases, with 11 bases between. CDR3: CASSFGLGSNTGELFF. The CDR3 region has the DNA TGCGCCAGCAGCTTTGGATTGGGGTCGAACACCGGGGAGCTGTTTTTT.

The genes are TRBV5-1 and TRBJ1-3, with D uncertain. From germline, CDR1 is SGHRS and CDR2 YFSETQ. V was pared by 0 bases and J by 0 bases, with 13 bases between. The CDR3 covers 17 residues. The CDR3 here is CASSLAPRIHSGNTIYF. The CDR3 coding sequence is TGCGCCAGCAGCTTGGCCCCCCGCATCCACTCTGGAAACACCATATATTTT.